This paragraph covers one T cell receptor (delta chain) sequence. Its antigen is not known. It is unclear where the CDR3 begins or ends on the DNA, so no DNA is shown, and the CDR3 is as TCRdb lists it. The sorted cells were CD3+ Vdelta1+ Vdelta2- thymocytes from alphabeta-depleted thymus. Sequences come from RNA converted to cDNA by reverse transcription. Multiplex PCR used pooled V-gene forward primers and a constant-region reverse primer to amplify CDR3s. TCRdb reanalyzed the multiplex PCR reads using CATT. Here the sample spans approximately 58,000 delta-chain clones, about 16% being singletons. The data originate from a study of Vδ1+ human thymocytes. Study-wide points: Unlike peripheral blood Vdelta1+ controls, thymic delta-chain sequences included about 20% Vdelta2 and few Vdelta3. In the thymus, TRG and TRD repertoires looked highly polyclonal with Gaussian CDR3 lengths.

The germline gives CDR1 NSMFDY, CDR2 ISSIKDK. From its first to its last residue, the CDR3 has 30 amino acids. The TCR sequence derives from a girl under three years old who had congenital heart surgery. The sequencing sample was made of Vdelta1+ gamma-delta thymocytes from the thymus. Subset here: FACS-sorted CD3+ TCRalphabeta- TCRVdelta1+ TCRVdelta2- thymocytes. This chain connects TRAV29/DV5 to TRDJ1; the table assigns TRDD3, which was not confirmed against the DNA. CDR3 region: CSVLLCSKGGNPFNLRLPRYWGIETDKLIF.